This T cell receptor (beta chain) emerged from a study of cytomegalovirus exposure and HLA in healthy donors. The PCR used 60 Vbeta and 13 Jbeta primers. Per the authors' pipeline: In a later analysis, roughly 10 million of around 75 million unique beta chains occurred in at least two donors. Sequencing was performed with immunoSEQ multiplex PCR; in TCRdb, only in-frame clones are kept and a portion is missing. D and trimming were read from the DNA, whereas the V and J calls and clone size are those reported in that table. The sample carries over 150,000 clones, around 83% recorded once. This CDR3 is built from 14 residues. Germline loops: CDR1 SGHTA, CDR2 FQGNSA. Unmatched junction bases numbered 3, after V lost 3 bases and J lost 3 bases.

The specimen sequenced was PBMCs. V is TRBV7-2 and J is TRBJ2-3; 7 nucleotides match TRBD2. This receptor was taken from a man aged 25-40 years in good health and CMV-seropositive. The CDR3 DNA reads as TGTGCCAGCAGCTTCAGCGGGGCTACAGATACGCAGTATTTT. Amino acids: CASSFSGATDTQYF.